The source of this T cell receptor beta chain is a study of Graves' ophthalmopathy and Graves' hyperthyroidism. This CDR3 region has 15 residues. V was pared by 7 bases and J by 2 bases, with 4 bases of the junction left unmatched. From germline, CDR1 is SGHTA and CDR2 FQGNSA. For repertoire sequencing, the TCR beta CDR3 regions were amplified from RNA transcripts. Second-round multiplex PCR came after a first-round RT-PCR that employed HTBI primers. MiXCR was run by TCRdb on the multiplex PCR reads, yielding one entry per CDR3 protein. Of 400,000 to 450,000 distinct CDR3 sequences listed, roughly 21% were seen once; the top ten hold under 3%. Study conclusions and caveats: Detection in blood was also observed for most expanded thyroid clonotypes above 0.001 frequency.

This clonotype was found many times. Its antigen is as yet unknown. This TCR was sampled from a young woman with stable Graves' hyperthyroidism. The chain employs TRBV7-2 and TRBJ2-2, with 10 bases lining up with TRBD2. Sequencing was carried out using peripheral blood. This chain's CDR3 is CASTPSGRNTGELFF. DNA of the CDR3: TGTGCCAGCACCCCTAGCGGGAGAAACACCGGGGAGCTGTTTTTT.